Detailed here is one TCR beta chain. The antigen it recognizes is unknown. No base-level quality is on record; no much larger clone is a single base apart. The CDR3 runs 14 residues from the cysteine to the phenylalanine. The retained sequence is limited to the CDR3, 42 bases, with the frame set at the first base. Trimming leaves V shorter by 8 bases and J shorter by 4 bases, with the junction holding 6 bases beyond the gene matches. Looking up the germline V gene (reference sequence) yields CDR1 LNHDA and CDR2 SQIVND. TCRbeta CDR3 regions were amplified from genomic DNA by means of the immunoSEQ Assay, a bias-controlled multiplex PCR. On the study's bioinformatics: The number of nucleated cells in each sample was estimated by amplification of reference gene primers within the assay. To quantify the absolute abundance of each unique TCRbeta CDR3 rearrangement, sequence reads were collapsed and filtered. For each sample, productive Simpson clonality was calculated as the square root of Simpson's diversity index over productive rearrangements. Entries here come from immuneACCESS through TCRdb and include only in-frame sequences with V and J called. Some clones fail to appear in such tables; in the studies checked, an unresolved V gene covers under half of the shortfall, and the cause of the remainder is unknown. V, J and clone size were drawn from that table, and D and trimming were deduced from the DNA. In this sample the table shows under 200,000 clones, about 88% of which occur a single time. Approximately 23% of the sample is in the top ten clones.

Enrolling through a virtual design, the prospective study's participants ranged in age from roughly 18 to 89 years and lived across about two dozen United States geographic areas. To assign participants to cohorts, the prospective study relied on clinical history that participants themselves reported in a screening survey and a study questionnaire. Each participant in the prospective study had whole blood, serum and a nasopharyngeal or oropharyngeal swab collected by mobile phlebotomists. Participants in the prospective study had the option to provide additional blood draws and questionnaires over a roughly 2-month period. Before DNA extraction, prospective study blood samples were shipped either frozen or at room temperature. This sample is drawn from a study of blood T cell repertoires in COVID-19 (dated by TCRdb to 2018 to 2021). The study in broad terms: Recovered participants in ImmuneRACE Cohort 3 were defined by two consecutive negative NP/OP PCR tests, clearance by a healthcare professional, or resolution of symptoms. Samples covering the acute and convalescent phases of COVID-19 were provided by collaborators in the United States, Italy and Spain. Where available, HLA class I and class II types were obtained from metadata supplied by the sample provider rather than from assay-based typing. The prospective study material was composed of cDNA or gDNA derived from T cells, B-cell-depleted T cells, or PBMCs. Samples came from the ongoing ImmuneRACE study (first 160 participants) plus 1,254 subjects from 6 global collaborators. The repertoires were released in a freely available public database meant as a resource for research on the immune response to SARS-CoV-2. The sample metadata nearly always contained a de-identified subject ID, COVID-19 status, age in years and sex. The dataset comprised deeply sampled blood TCRbeta repertoires from subjects exposed to, actively infected with, or recovered from COVID-19. The study at large found these results: The quantity of clinical and demographic metadata differed by source and by participant and was supplied without curation.

The chain is made from TRBV19 and TRBJ2-4; 9 middle bases align to TRBD1. This receptor was obtained from a middle-aged woman in a cohort exposed to, infected with or recovered from COVID-19 (not recorded which). Material for sequencing was PBMCs or T cells enriched from blood (not recorded which). The CDR3 has the sequence CASLGQGQKNIQYF. The bases read TGTGCCAGTTTGGGACAGGGCCAAAAAAACATTCAGTACTTC. With the rest looked up from the reference TRBV19 and TRBJ2-4 genes rather than sequenced, the full variable domain is DGGITQSPKYLFRKEGQNVTLSCEQNLNHDAMYWYRQDPGQGLRLIYYSQIVNDFQKGDIAEGYSVSREKKESFPLTVTSAQKNPTAFYLCASLGQGQKNIQYFGAGTRLSVL.